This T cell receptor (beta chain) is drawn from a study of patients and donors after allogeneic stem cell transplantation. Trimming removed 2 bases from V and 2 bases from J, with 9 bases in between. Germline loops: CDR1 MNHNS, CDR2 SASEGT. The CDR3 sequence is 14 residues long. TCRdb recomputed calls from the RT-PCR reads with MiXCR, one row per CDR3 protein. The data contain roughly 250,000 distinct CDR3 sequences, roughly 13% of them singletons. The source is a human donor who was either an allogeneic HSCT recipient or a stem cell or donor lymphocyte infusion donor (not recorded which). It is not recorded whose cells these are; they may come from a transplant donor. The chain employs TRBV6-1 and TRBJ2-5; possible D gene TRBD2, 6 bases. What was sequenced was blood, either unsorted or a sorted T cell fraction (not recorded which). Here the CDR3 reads CASSESLAQETQYF. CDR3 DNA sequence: TGTGCCAGCAGTGAATCACTAGCACAAGAGACCCAGTACTTC.